This TCR beta chain emerged from a study of T cell changes during pregnancy in multiple sclerosis. V lost 6 bases to trimming and J lost 1 base, with 3 bases between them. CDR3 length: 10 amino acids. The V gene's germline CDR1 is DFQATT and CDR2 SNEGSKA (reference sequence). This clone was observed a few times. The data were produced by immunoSEQ multiplex PCR, yet TCRdb's version contains in-frame clones alone and is incomplete. The data show 25,000 to 35,000 clones, about 92% seen once. The chain has TRBV20-1 and TRBJ1-1; D not resolved. The sequencing here drew on CD4+ T cells from peripheral blood mononuclear cells, taken in the second trimester of pregnancy. This clonotype originated in a female donor in good health, enrolled as a control in a pregnancy study. CDR3 DNA sequence: TGCAGTGCCGGGAACACTGAAGCTTTCTTT. Translating it yields CSAGNTEAFF.